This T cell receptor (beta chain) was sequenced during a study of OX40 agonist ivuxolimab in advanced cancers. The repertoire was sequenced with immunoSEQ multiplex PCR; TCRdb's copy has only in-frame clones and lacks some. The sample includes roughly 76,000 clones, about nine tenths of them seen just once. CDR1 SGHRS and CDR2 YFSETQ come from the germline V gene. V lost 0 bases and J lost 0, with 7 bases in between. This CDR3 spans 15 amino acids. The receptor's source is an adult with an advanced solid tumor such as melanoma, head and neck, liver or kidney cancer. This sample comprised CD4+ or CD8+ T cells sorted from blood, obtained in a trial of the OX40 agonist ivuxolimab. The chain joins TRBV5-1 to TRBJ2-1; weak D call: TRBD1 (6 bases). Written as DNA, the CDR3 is TGCGCCAGCAGCTTGGGAGGGGGCTCCTACAATGAGCAGTTCTTC. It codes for CASSLGGGSYNEQFF.